These 9 T cell receptor beta chains came from one sample sequenced in a study of blood T cells in healthy people across ages. The second PCR ran roughly 6 to 11 cycles with a sample-barcoded 5' primer and J-beta primers. TCRdb recomputed calls from the 5' RACE reads with MiXCR, one row per CDR3 protein. Of hundreds of thousands of distinct CDR3 sequences listed, 44% were seen once; the top ten hold around 18%. Sequencing was carried out using blood. The receptors shown here come from a man aged 60 to 69 in good health.

The chain recombines TRBV5-1 with TRBJ2-3, with D uncertain. The CDR3 is 15 residues long. Germline V CDR1 and CDR2: SGHRS, YFSETQ. V shed 4 bases and J shed 0 bases, with 12 bases lying between them. Written as DNA, the CDR3 is TGCGCCAGCAGCCAGACCACGTACAGCACAGATACGCAGTATTTT. Amino acid sequence: CASSQTTYSTDTQYF.

This clonotype was counted a single time. The V gene is TRBV7-9, the J gene TRBJ2-1; D not certain. Trimming took 1 base from V and 9 from J, leaving 13 bases between them. The CDR3 is 14 amino acids. Germline CDR1 reads SEHNR; CDR2 reads FQNEAQ (reference sequence). The CDR3 coding sequence is TGTGCCAGCAGCTTAGAGGCCACCTCGAGTGAGCAGTTCTTC. It codes for CASSLEATSSEQFF.

The genes are TRBV20-1 and TRBJ2-7; possibly TRBD2 for D (6 bases). V lost 6 bases, J lost 5 bases, and 17 bases lay in between. The CDR3 length is 13 residues. CDR1 and CDR2 from the germline V gene are DFQATT and SNEGSKA (reference sequence). As DNA, the CDR3 is TGCAGTGCCCAGCCCGGGAGTACTAACGAGCAGTACTTC. Its protein is CSAQPGSTNEQYF.

This clonotype was counted only a few times. The chain combines TRBV7-2 with TRBJ2-7, with a tentative D call TRBD1 (5 bases). V was shortened by 2 bases and J by 6 bases, with 11 bases between the two germline ends. The CDR3 is 13 amino acids. CDR1 and CDR2 (germline): SGHTA, FQGNSA. The CDR3 loop reads CASSLHPGPEQYF. For the CDR3, the DNA is TGTGCCAGCAGCTTACACCCAGGGCCCGAGCAGTACTTC.

The CDR3 protein is CASSHTTGYNEQFF. The CDR3 nucleotides read TGTGCCAGCAGTCATACGACAGGCTACAATGAGCAGTTCTTC. This chain connects TRBV12-3 or TRBV12-4 to TRBJ2-1, with a weak D call TRBD1 (6 bases). The CDR3 is 14 residues long. V lost 5 bases and J 3 bases, leaving 11 bases between the germline ends.

V and J are TRBV5-1 and TRBJ2-7; no reliable D call. There are 16 residues in the CDR3. Trimming took off 1 base at V and 2 bases at J, with 16 bases between the two ends. The germline V gene encodes CDR1 SGHRS and CDR2 YFSETQ. This chain's CDR3 is CASSLFLPASTYEQYF. The CDR3 DNA follows: TGCGCCAGCAGCTTGTTTCTGCCAGCTTCAACCTACGAGCAGTACTTC.

The V call is TRBV4-1, the J call TRBJ2-3; 14 nucleotides match TRBD2. The CDR3 is 18 residues long. Losses at the gene ends were 5 bases for V and 2 bases for J; bases not matched to a gene: 9. CDR1 and CDR2 (germline): MGHRA, YSYEKL. The CDR3 loop reads CASSGTSGGRGLTDTQYF. CDR3 bases: TGCGCCAGCAGCGGGACTAGCGGGGGCCGGGGTCTCACAGATACGCAGTATTTT.

This clonotype appeared a single time. This chain links TRBV20-1 with TRBJ2-3; tentative D call: TRBD2 (5 bases). This CDR3 has 14 amino acids. Germline lookup yields CDR1 DFQATT and CDR2 SNEGSKA (reference sequence). With 2 bases removed from V and 2 bases from J, the gap between germline ends came to 11 bases. CDR3 nucleotide sequence: TGCAGTGCTAGATTGGCGGGCGACACAGATACGCAGTATTTT. Translated, it gives CSARLAGDTDTQYF.

The chain combines TRBV2 with TRBJ2-1, with TRBD1 identical over 8 bases. With V trimmed by 4 bases and J by 6 bases, 8 bases remained unmatched. Germline V gene sequence: CDR1 SNHLY, CDR2 FYNNEI. This CDR3 contains 15 residues. The CDR3 DNA reads TGTGCCAGCAGTGCCGGACAGGGTATTTCCAATGAGCAGTTCTTC. Its translation: CASSAGQGISNEQFF.